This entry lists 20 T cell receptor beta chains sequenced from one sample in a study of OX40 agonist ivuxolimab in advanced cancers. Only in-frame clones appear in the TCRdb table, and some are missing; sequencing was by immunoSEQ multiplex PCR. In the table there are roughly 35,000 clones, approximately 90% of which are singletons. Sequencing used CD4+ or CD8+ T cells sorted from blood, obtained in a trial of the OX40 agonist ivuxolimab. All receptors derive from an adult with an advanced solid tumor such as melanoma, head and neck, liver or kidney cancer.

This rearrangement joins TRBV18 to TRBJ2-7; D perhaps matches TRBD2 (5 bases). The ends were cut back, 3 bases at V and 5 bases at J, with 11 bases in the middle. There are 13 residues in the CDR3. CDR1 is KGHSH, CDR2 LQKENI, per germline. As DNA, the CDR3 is TGTGCCAGCTCACCCTCCCCGGGAAACGAGCAGTACTTC. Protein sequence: CASSPSPGNEQYF.

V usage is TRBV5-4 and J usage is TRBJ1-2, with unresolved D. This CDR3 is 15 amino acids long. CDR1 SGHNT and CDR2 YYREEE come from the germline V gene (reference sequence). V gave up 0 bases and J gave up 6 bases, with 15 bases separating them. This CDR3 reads CASSLAVASSDGYTF. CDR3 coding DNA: TGTGCCAGCAGCTTGGCCGTCGCATCCTCGGATGGCTACACCTTC.

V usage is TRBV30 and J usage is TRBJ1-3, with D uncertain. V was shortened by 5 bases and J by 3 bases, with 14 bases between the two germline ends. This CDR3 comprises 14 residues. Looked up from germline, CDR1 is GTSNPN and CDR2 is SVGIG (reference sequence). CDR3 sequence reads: CAWERARSGNTIYF. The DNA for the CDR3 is TGTGCCTGGGAGCGAGCAAGAAGTGGAAACACCATATATTTT. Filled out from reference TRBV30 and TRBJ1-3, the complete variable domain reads SQTIHQWPATLVQPVGSPLSLECTVEGTSNPNLYWYRQAAGRGLQLLFYSVGIGQISSEVPQNLSASRPQDRQFILSSKKLLLSDSGFYLCAWERARSGNTIYFGEGSWLTVV.

The CDR3 reads CASRGVTVNTEAFF. CDR3 nucleotide sequence: TGCGCCAGCAGGGGGGTTACAGTGAACACTGAAGCTTTCTTT. V usage is TRBV4-1 and J usage is TRBJ1-1, with TRBD1 as a possible D gene (5 bases). The V end lost 6 bases, the J end lost 0 bases, and 11 bases lay between the germline ends. The CDR3 spans 14 residues. Germline CDR1 and CDR2: MGHRA and YSYEKL.

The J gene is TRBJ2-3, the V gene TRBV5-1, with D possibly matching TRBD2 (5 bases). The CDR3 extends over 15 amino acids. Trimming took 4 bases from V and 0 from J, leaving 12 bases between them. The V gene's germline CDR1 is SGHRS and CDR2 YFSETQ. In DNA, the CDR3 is TGCGCCAGCAGCCAAGCGGACCCCAGCACAGATACGCAGTATTTT. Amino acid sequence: CASSQADPSTDTQYF.

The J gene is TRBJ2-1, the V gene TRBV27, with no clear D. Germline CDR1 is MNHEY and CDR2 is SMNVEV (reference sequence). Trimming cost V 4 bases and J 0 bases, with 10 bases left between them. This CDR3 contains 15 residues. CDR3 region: CASSSYTSSYNEQFF. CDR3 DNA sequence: TGTGCCAGCAGTTCCTACACGAGCTCCTACAATGAGCAGTTCTTC.

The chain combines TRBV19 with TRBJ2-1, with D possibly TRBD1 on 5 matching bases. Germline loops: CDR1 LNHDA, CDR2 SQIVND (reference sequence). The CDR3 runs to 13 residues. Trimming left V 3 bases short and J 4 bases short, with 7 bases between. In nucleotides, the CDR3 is TGTGCCAGTAGTATCGACAGTTACAATGAGCAGTTCTTC. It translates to CASSIDSYNEQFF.

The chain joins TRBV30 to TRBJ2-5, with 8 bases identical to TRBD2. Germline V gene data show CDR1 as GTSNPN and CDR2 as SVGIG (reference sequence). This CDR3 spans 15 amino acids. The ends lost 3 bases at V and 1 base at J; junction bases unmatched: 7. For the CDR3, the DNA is TGTGCCTGGAGCTGGGGCGGGGGGAGCCAAGAGACCCAGTACTTC. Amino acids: CAWSWGGGSQETQYF.

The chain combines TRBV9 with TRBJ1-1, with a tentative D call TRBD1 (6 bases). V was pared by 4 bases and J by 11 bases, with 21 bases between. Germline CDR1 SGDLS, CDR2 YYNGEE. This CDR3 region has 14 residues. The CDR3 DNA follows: TGTGCCAGCAGCCCTTCGGCCAGGGGCCCGGAGGCTTTCTTT. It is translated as CASSPSARGPEAFF.

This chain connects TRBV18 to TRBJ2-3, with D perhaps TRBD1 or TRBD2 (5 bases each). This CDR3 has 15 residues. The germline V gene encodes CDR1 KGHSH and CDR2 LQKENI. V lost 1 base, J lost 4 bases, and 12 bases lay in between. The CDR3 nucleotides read TGTGCCAGCTCACCACGCCAGGGACGGTCAGATACGCAGTATTTT. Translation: CASSPRQGRSDTQYF. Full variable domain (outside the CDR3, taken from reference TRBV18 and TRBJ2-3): NAGVMQNPRHLVRRRGQEARLRCSPMKGHSHVYWYRQLPEEGLKFMVYLQKENIIDESGMPKERFSAEFPKEGPSILRIQQVVRGDSAAYFCASSPRQGRSDTQYFGPGTRLTVL.

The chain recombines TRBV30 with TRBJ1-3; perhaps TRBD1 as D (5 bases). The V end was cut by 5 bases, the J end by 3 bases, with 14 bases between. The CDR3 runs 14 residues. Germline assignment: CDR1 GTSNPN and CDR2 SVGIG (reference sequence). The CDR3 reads CAWEMEGVGNTIYF. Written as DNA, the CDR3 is TGTGCCTGGGAGATGGAAGGGGTTGGAAACACCATATATTTT.

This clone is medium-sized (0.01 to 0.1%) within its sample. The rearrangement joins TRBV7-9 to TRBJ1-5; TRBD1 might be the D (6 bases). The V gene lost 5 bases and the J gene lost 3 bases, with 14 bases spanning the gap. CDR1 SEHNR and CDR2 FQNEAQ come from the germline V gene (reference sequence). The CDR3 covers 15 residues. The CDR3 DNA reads TGTGCCAGCAGCCCTATAGGACAGAACAATCAGCCCCAGCATTTT. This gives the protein CASSPIGQNNQPQHF.

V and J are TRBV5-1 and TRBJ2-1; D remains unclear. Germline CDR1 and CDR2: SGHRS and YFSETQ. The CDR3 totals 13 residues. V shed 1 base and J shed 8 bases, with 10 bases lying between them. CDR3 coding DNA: TGCGCCAGCAGCTTGCGGATGACATATGAGCAGTTCTTC. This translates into CASSLRMTYEQFF.

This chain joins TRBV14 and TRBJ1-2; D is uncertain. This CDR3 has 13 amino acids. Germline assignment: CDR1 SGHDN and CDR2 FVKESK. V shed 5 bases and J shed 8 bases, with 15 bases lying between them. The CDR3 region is CASSFNSLGGYTF. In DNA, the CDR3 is TGTGCCAGCAGCTTCAACAGCTTAGGGGGCTACACCTTC.

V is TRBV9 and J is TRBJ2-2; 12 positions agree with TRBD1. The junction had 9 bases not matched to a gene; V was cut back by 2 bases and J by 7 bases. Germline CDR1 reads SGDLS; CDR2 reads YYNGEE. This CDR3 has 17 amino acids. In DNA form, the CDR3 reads TGTGCCAGCAGCGTCTCCCTTGGGACAGGGGGCGGCGGGGAGCTGTTTTTT. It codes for CASSVSLGTGGGGELFF.

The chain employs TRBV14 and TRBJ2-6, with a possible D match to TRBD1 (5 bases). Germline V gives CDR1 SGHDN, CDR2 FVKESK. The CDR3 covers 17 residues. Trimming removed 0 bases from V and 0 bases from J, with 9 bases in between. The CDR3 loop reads CASSQESRASGANVLTF. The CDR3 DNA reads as TGTGCCAGCAGCCAAGAAAGCAGGGCCTCTGGGGCCAACGTCCTGACTTTC.

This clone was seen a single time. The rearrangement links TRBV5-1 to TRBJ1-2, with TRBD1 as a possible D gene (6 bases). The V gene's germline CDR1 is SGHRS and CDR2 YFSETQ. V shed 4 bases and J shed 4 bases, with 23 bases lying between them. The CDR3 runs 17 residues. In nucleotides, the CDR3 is TGCGCCAGCAGCAGCAGCCTTATCCAGGGGCCACTCTATGGCTACACCTTC. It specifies CASSSSLIQGPLYGYTF.

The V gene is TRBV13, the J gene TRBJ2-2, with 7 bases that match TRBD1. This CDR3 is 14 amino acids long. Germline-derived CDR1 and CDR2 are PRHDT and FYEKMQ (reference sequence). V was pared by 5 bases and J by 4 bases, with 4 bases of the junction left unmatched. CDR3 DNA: TGTGCCAGCAGCCTCGACAGGGCCACCGGGGAGCTGTTTTTT. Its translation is CASSLDRATGELFF.

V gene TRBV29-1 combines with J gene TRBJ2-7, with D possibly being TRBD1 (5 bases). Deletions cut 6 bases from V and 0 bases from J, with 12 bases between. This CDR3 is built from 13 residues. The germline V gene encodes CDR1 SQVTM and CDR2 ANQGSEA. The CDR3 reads CSVIPDTSYEQYF. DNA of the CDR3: TGCAGCGTCATTCCGGACACCTCCTACGAGCAGTACTTC.

The CDR3 is CASSIGGGAVPPYGYTF. The CDR3 DNA reads as TGTGCCAGTAGTATAGGCGGGGGTGCGGTACCCCCCTATGGCTACACCTTC. The genes are TRBV19 and TRBJ1-2; D is possibly TRBD1 (5 bases). The CDR3 runs 17 residues. Trimming removed 1 base from V and 4 bases from J, with 19 bases in between. Germline assignment: CDR1 LNHDA and CDR2 SQIVND (reference sequence).